This T cell receptor (beta chain) came from a study of OX40 agonist ivuxolimab in advanced cancers. The study in broad terms: Ivuxolimab was a fully human IgG2 agonistic monoclonal antibody targeting the costimulatory receptor OX40 (CD134). Intravenous ivuxolimab was administered to patients every 2 weeks at six dose levels: 0.01, 0.1, 0.3, 1.5, 3 and 10 mg/kg. Among the roughly 50 dose-escalation patients, around 19 had hepatocellular carcinoma, some 15 melanoma, 9 renal cell carcinoma and 9 head and neck cancer. In the dose-escalation cohort, about four fifths of patients were male, and the mean age was approximately 60 years with a range of roughly 23 to 79. Patients were allowed to have had prior anti-PD-1, anti-PD-L1 or anti-CTLA-4 therapy, and 40% of the dose-escalation patients had been treated with checkpoint inhibitors. Partial responses were achieved by three dose-escalation patients, of whom one had hepatocellular carcinoma and two had cutaneous melanoma. The point of sequencing TCRbeta in the periphery was to test whether ivuxolimab changed TCR sequence diversity and drove clonal T-cell expansion. The monotherapy dose-escalation portion (N of about 52 patients) of the phase I ivuxolimab trial is reported in the paper.

Genomic DNA was extracted from sorted cells for sequencing of the TCRbeta CDR3 region. TCRbeta CDR3 regions were sequenced using the immunoSEQ Assay. The immuneACCESS repertoire file appears here via TCRdb, limited to in-frame rearrangements. These files lack a portion of the clones; in checked studies, under half of the deficit traces to unresolved V genes, and the cause of the others is not known. The sample table shows 75,000 to 95,000 clones, and around 89% are seen once. 7% to 8.5% of the sample is in the top ten clones. Patients with a history of autoimmune disease or receiving systemic immunosuppression were excluded from the trial. Peripheral blood for TCR sequencing was collected from all dose cohorts at baseline, on cycle 4 day 1, and on cycle 7 day 1. The samples were drawn from a first-in-human, open-label, multicenter phase I dose-escalation trial of ivuxolimab. Adults with locally advanced or metastatic melanoma, renal cell, hepatocellular, or head and neck squamous cell carcinoma were enrolled in the trial. Before TCR sequencing, CD4+ and CD8+ T cells were separately sorted from peripheral blood.

Results the study describes overall, beyond this receptor: The antigen specificity of the clonally expanded peripheral T cells was not determined. Low levels of normalized T-cell clonal expansion were also seen in some patients who did not respond. At doses of 0.1 to 3.0 mg/kg, clonal expansion of both CD4+ and CD8+ T cells in blood was seen between baseline and week 6. On average, CD8+ T cells showed more expanded clones than CD4+ T cells after ivuxolimab. In the 0.1-3.0 mg/kg groups, partial responders had among the lowest normalized peripheral clonal expansion, particularly in CD8+ T cells.

Comments on this clone: What this receptor recognizes is not known. No much larger clonotype is one base removed from it; base qualities were not supplied.

The receptor's source is an adult with an advanced solid tumor such as melanoma, head and neck, liver or kidney cancer. Specimen: CD4+ or CD8+ T cells sorted from blood, collected in a trial of the OX40 agonist ivuxolimab.

The CDR3: CASSLGGVVTEAFF. The nucleotide sequence reads as follows: TGTGCCAGCAGCTTGGGGGGGGTAGTCACTGAAGCTTTCTTT. The receptor chain draws on TRBV5-8 and TRBJ1-1; TRBD1 is a possible D gene, resting on 5 matching bases. Via the germline V gene, CDR1 is SGHTS and CDR2 YDEGEE. A distance of 10 bases separates the germline ends of V and J, which lose 0 bases and 4 bases respectively. Reading from cysteine to phenylalanine, the CDR3 counts 14 amino acids. Left in the record is the CDR3 DNA by itself, 42 bases read in frame from the first base.